Shown below are 24 T cell receptor beta chains from a single sample sequenced in a study of blood T cells in healthy people across ages. A second roughly 6 to 11 cycle PCR used barcoded and J-beta primers. From the 5' RACE reads, TCRdb called clonotypes with MiXCR, one entry per CDR3 protein. The table has 540,000 or so distinct CDR3 sequences, about 25% seen once. Separately, the same data were catalogued under a study of T cells of mothers and their children.

Sequenced: blood. These receptor sequences come from a boy aged 5-17 years in good health.

The CDR3 region has the DNA TGTGCCAGCAGCCGACCCGCGGTAATGACTAGCGGGGGATCTCCCGTTCAAGAGACCCAGTACTTC. It encodes CASSRPAVMTSGGSPVQETQYF. The V call is TRBV12-3 or TRBV12-4, the J call TRBJ2-5; 12 bases match TRBD2. This CDR3 has 22 residues. V was pared by 6 bases and J by 2 bases, with 25 bases of the junction left unmatched.

This rearrangement joins TRBV10-1 to TRBJ2-5; D is perhaps TRBD1 (6 bases). The J call may be faulty, since TRBJ2-1 better matches the DNA end. Germline CDR1 and CDR2: WNHNN and SYGVQD (reference sequence). This CDR3 has 12 residues. The CDR3 nucleotides read TGCGCCAGCAGCCCCACAGGGCTAAGGCAGTTCTTC. This sequence encodes CASSPTGLRQFF.

The chain is built from TRBV6-2 or TRBV6-3 and TRBJ2-2; D remains ambiguous. The CDR3 extends over 13 amino acids. Germline V gene data show CDR1 as MNHEY and CDR2 as SVGEGT. V lost 3 bases and J lost 5, with 7 bases in between. CDR3 nucleotide sequence: TGTGCCAGCAGTTATGGGTGGACCGGGGAGCTGTTTTTT. This translates into CASSYGWTGELFF.

The chain joins TRBV11-2 to TRBJ2-2, with 9 bases that match TRBD2. The CDR3 runs 17 residues. Germline V gene data show CDR1 as SGHAT and CDR2 as FQNNGV. V shed 0 bases, J shed 4 bases, and the junction held 6 bases outside the gene matches. The CDR3, as DNA: TGTGCCAGCAGCTTAGAGTTCGCGGGAGGGCCCACCGGGGAGCTGTTTTTT. Translation: CASSLEFAGGPTGELFF.

The rearrangement joins TRBV2 to TRBJ2-3; TRBD1 aligns across 10 bases. Germline V CDR1 and CDR2: SNHLY, FYNNEI. The CDR3 has 15 amino acids. Trimming at V came to 5 bases and at J to 0 bases, leaving 2 bases not matched to a gene. The CDR3 DNA is TGTGCCAGCAGTACGGACAGGGGGAGCACAGATACGCAGTATTTT. It translates to CASSTDRGSTDTQYF.

In this sample, this clonotype turned up a few times. The chain has TRBV29-1 and TRBJ2-5; 9 bases fit TRBD1. The closer fit of TRBJ2-7 to the DNA end suggests the J call may be wrong. The CDR3 is 14 residues long. Germline lookup yields CDR1 SQVTM and CDR2 ANQGSEA. The DNA of the CDR3 is TGCAGCGTCGTAGGGGGACAGGGATTCTACGAGCAGTACTTC. This sequence encodes CSVVGGQGFYEQYF.

This clonotype occurred a few times. V is TRBV5-1 and J is TRBJ1-2; a possible D gene is TRBD1 (6 bases). The germline gives CDR1 SGHRS, CDR2 YFSETQ. The CDR3 loop spans 15 amino acids. Trimming took off 4 bases at V and 2 bases at J, with 15 bases between the two ends. The CDR3 region is CASSTPKGGNYGYTF. The CDR3 DNA follows: TGCGCCAGCAGCACACCGAAGGGGGGGAACTATGGCTACACCTTC.

The chain uses TRBV7-3 and TRBJ2-3; TRBD1 agrees at 7 bases. The germline gives CDR1 SGHTA, CDR2 FQGTGA. Germline trimming cut 4 bases from V and 2 bases from J; bases unmatched to any gene: 9. This CDR3 is 16 amino acids long. As DNA, the CDR3 is TGTGCCAGCAGCTCAACGGGACAGACGACCACAGATACGCAGTATTTT. It is translated as CASSSTGQTTTDTQYF.

This clonotype was counted only a few times. The junction does not match germline at one end; this may be a read error. The chain links TRBV5-1 to TRBJ2-1, with D perhaps assigned TRBD1 or TRBD2 (5 bases each). CDR1 is SGHRS, CDR2 YFSETQ, per germline. CDR3 length: 15 residues. CDR3 region: CASSFEGPSYNGQFF. Here the CDR3 DNA reads TGCGCCAGCAGCTTTGAGGGGCCCTCCTACAATGGGCAGTTCTTC. Full variable domain (remainder filled in from reference TRBV5-1 and TRBJ2-1): KAGVTQTPRYLIKTRGQQVTLSCSPISGHRSVSWYQQTPGQGLQFLFEYFSETQRNKGNFPGRFSGRQFSNSRSEMNVSTLELGDSALYLCASSFEGPSYNGQFFGPGTRLTVL.

This clonotype was observed a handful of times. This rearrangement joins TRBV7-9 to TRBJ2-3; D uncertain. Germline V lookup: CDR1 SEHNR, CDR2 FQNEAQ (reference sequence). The V end lost 7 bases, the J end lost 1 base, and 12 bases lay between the germline ends. This CDR3 has 14 amino acids. CDR3: CASIKGFGTDTQYF. The CDR3 DNA is TGTGCCAGCATTAAAGGGTTCGGCACAGATACGCAGTATTTT.

This clonotype occurred a few times. The chain has TRBV6-2 or TRBV6-3 and TRBJ2-7, with 11 positions matching TRBD2. Germline CDR1 is MNHEY and CDR2 is SVGEGT. This CDR3 is 14 amino acids long. V was clipped by 7 bases and J by 0 bases; unmatched bases: 2. CDR3: CASKLAGASYEQYF. CDR3 DNA sequence: TGTGCCAGCAAACTAGCGGGGGCCTCCTACGAGCAGTACTTC.

The rearrangement links TRBV7-9 to TRBJ2-3; D unresolved. Looked up from germline, CDR1 is SEHNR and CDR2 is FQNEAQ (reference sequence). V shed 6 bases and J shed 6 bases, with 10 bases lying between them. This CDR3 comprises 12 residues. CDR3 protein: CASSSDLDTQYF. In DNA form, the CDR3 reads TGTGCCAGCAGTTCTGACTTGGATACGCAGTATTTT.

This clonotype was detected a few times. The chain couples TRBV10-3 to TRBJ1-3; no firm D call. Germline values: CDR1 ENHRY, CDR2 SYGVKD. V lost 3 bases, J lost 4 bases, and 10 bases lay in between. This CDR3 is built from 14 residues. CDR3 coding DNA: TGTGCCATCAGTGACCCCGGCAGGGGAAACACCATATATTTT. It is translated as CAISDPGRGNTIYF.

CDR3 in DNA: TGTGCCATCGGGGGGCTAGATGGAATCTACGAGCAGTACTTC. This gives the protein CAIGGLDGIYEQYF. The rearrangement links TRBV10-3 to TRBJ2-7, with D perhaps matching TRBD1 or TRBD2 (6 bases each). This CDR3 comprises 14 residues. Germline V gene lookup returns CDR1 ENHRY and CDR2 SYGVKD. V was clipped by 8 bases and J by 3 bases, with 17 bases between them.

V gene TRBV18 combines with J gene TRBJ2-5; no clear D. This CDR3 comprises 13 residues. Deletions cut 4 bases from V and 5 bases from J, with 11 bases between. Germline CDR1 and CDR2: KGHSH and LQKENI. CDR3 amino acids: CASSLRHGETQYF. As DNA, the CDR3 is TGTGCCAGCTCACTCCGACACGGGGAGACCCAGTACTTC.

This clonotype turned up a few times. The V call is TRBV9, the J call TRBJ1-3; D ambiguous. The CDR3 length is 15 residues. V lost 2 bases and J 4 bases, leaving 13 bases between the germline ends. Germline V gene lookup returns CDR1 SGDLS and CDR2 YYNGEE. CDR3 nucleotide sequence: TGTGCCAGCAGCGTCCACCACTCAGGAGGAAACACCATATATTTT. Its protein is CASSVHHSGGNTIYF.

V gene TRBV10-3 combines with J gene TRBJ2-3; perhaps TRBD2 as D (6 bases). Trimming cost V 8 bases and J 6 bases, with 12 bases left between them. The germline gives CDR1 ENHRY, CDR2 SYGVKD. The CDR3 spans 12 residues. The CDR3 reads CAIADLADTQYF. CDR3 nucleotides: TGTGCCATCGCCGATCTAGCGGATACGCAGTATTTT.

This chain links TRBV7-2 with TRBJ2-5; 10 nucleotides agree with TRBD2. Germline CDR1 SGHTA, CDR2 FQGNSA. The CDR3 is made up of 15 amino acids. With V trimmed by 6 bases and J by 1 base, 5 bases remained unmatched. This chain's CDR3 is CASRLIAGGQETQYF. The CDR3 region has the DNA TGTGCCAGCAGACTCATAGCGGGGGGCCAAGAGACCCAGTACTTC.

The chain is built from TRBV7-3 and TRBJ1-2; D gene unclear. CDR1 and CDR2 from the germline V gene are SGHTA and FQGTGA. The CDR3 is 16 amino acids. The V end was cut by 2 bases, the J end by 0 bases, with 13 bases between. The CDR3 here is CASSLSSGSANYGYTF. The CDR3 DNA sequence: TGTGCCAGCAGCTTATCAAGTGGATCCGCTAACTATGGCTACACCTTC.

V usage is TRBV12-3 or TRBV12-4 and J usage is TRBJ1-1; perhaps TRBD1 as D (5 bases). The ends were cut back, 5 bases at V and 5 bases at J, with 12 bases in the middle. This CDR3 is 13 amino acids long. CDR3 residues: CASSQNRGTEAFF. For the CDR3, the DNA is TGTGCCAGCAGTCAGAATCGGGGGACTGAAGCTTTCTTT.

This clonotype was counted between two and nine times. The chain employs TRBV19 and TRBJ1-1; D call uncertain. In germline, CDR1 is LNHDA, CDR2 SQIVND (reference sequence). The CDR3 sequence is 12 residues long. Trimming took 3 bases from V and 3 from J, leaving 5 bases between them. CDR3 sequence: CASSIPYTEAFF. The DNA of the CDR3 is TGTGCCAGTAGTATCCCCTACACTGAAGCTTTCTTT.

The genes are TRBV7-2 and TRBJ2-2, with no clear D. The CDR3 consists of 14 residues. The V and J ends lost 2 bases and 1 base respectively, with 5 bases between them. Germline-derived CDR1 and CDR2 are SGHTA and FQGNSA. The CDR3 sequence: CASSLYKNTGELFF. CDR3 sequence (DNA): TGTGCCAGCAGCTTATACAAGAACACCGGGGAGCTGTTTTTT.

V is TRBV29-1 and J is TRBJ2-7; TRBD1 agrees at 8 bases. This CDR3 has 13 amino acids. Germline trimming cut 7 bases from V and 0 bases from J; bases unmatched to any gene: 5. CDR1 and CDR2 (germline): SQVTM, ANQGSEA. The CDR3 bases are TGCAGCGGCCGGACAGGGAGCTCCTACGAGCAGTACTTC. This translates into CSGRTGSSYEQYF.

V gene TRBV18 combines with J gene TRBJ1-2, with 9 bases fitting TRBD1. Germline CDR1 reads KGHSH; CDR2 reads LQKENI. The CDR3 is 15 residues long. V lost 2 bases, J lost 6 bases, and 7 bases stayed unmatched. CDR3 bases: TGTGCCAGCTCACCAGGAAACACAGGGGGCGATGGCTACACCTTC. Protein product: CASSPGNTGGDGYTF.